Listed below are T cell receptor beta chains from one sample, sequenced in a study of cytomegalovirus exposure and HLA in healthy donors. Sequencing used immunoSEQ multiplex PCR; TCRdb keeps in-frame clones, though not all of them. The table shows some 120,000 clones, with roughly 80% occurring only once. Sequenced input: PBMCs. The receptors here all came from a woman in her thirties or forties in good health and CMV-seronegative. The CDR3 runs from the conserved cysteine through the conserved F or W. Fields, in order: J gene, D gene, V gene, clone size, CDR3 DNA, CDR3 protein. A D gene is named only where the DNA matches it firmly. Clone size is shown for a subset of rows, as once, few, many or a class of expanded clone.

J gene: TRBJ1-1; D gene: NA; V gene: TRBV4-1; clone size: NA; CDR3 DNA: TGCGCCAGCAGCCACCTGGGGCGGAACACTGAAGCTTTCTTT; CDR3 protein: CASSHLGRNTEAFF
J gene: TRBJ1-5; D gene: NA; V gene: TRBV28; clone size: NA; CDR3 DNA: TGTGCCAGCAGGGACAGCGCAAATCAGCCCCAGCATTTT; CDR3 protein: CASRDSANQPQHF
J gene: TRBJ1-5; D gene: NA; V gene: TRBV7-8; clone size: NA; CDR3 DNA: TGTGCCAGCAGCCCATGGAACCGGGGTCAGCCCCAGCATTTT; CDR3 protein: CASSPWNRGQPQHF
J gene: TRBJ2-5; D gene: NA; V gene: TRBV7-6; clone size: NA; CDR3 DNA: TGTGCCAGCAGCTCCCTATACCAAGAGACCCAGTACTTC; CDR3 protein: CASSSLYQETQYF
J gene: TRBJ2-3; D gene: TRBD2; V gene: TRBV7-2; clone size: few; CDR3 DNA: TGTGCCAGCAGCCGGACTAGCGTCACAGATACGCAGTATTTT; CDR3 protein: CASSRTSVTDTQYF
J gene: TRBJ2-3; D gene: TRBD1; V gene: TRBV5-1; clone size: NA; CDR3 DNA: TGCGCCAGCAGCTGGGACAGGGACACAGATACGCAGTATTTT; CDR3 protein: CASSWDRDTDTQYF
J gene: TRBJ1-5; D gene: NA; V gene: TRBV6-5; clone size: few; CDR3 DNA: TGTGCCAGCAGTTACTCGAGGCGGCAGCCCCAGCATTTT; CDR3 protein: CASSYSRRQPQHF
J gene: TRBJ1-1; D gene: NA; V gene: TRBV6-6; clone size: NA; CDR3 DNA: TGTGCCAGCAGAGACATTACTGAAGCTTTCTTT; CDR3 protein: CASRDITEAFF
J gene: TRBJ2-2; D gene: NA; V gene: TRBV6-5; clone size: once; CDR3 DNA: TGTGCCAGCAGGAGGCTTGCGAACACCGGGGAGCTGTTTTTT; CDR3 protein: CASRRLANTGELFF
J gene: TRBJ2-7; D gene: TRBD2; V gene: TRBV5-1; clone size: few; CDR3 DNA: TGCGCCAGCAAGTACACTAGCGCCTACGAGCAGTACTTC; CDR3 protein: CASKYTSAYEQYF
J gene: TRBJ2-1; D gene: NA; V gene: TRBV29-1; clone size: NA; CDR3 DNA: TGCAGCGTTGAAGATCTGCGAGGCTTGATCCCCAGCTCCTACAATGAGCAGTTCTTC; CDR3 protein: CSVEDLRGLIPSSYNEQFF
J gene: TRBJ2-3; D gene: TRBD2; V gene: TRBV9; clone size: few; CDR3 DNA: TGTGCCAGCAGCGCTAGCGGGGCCACTAGCACAGATACGCAGTATTTT; CDR3 protein: CASSASGATSTDTQYF
J gene: TRBJ1-2; D gene: NA; V gene: TRBV2; clone size: NA; CDR3 DNA: TGTGCCAGCAGTGCGGCGGTCTATGGCTACACCTTC; CDR3 protein: CASSAAVYGYTF
J gene: TRBJ2-5; D gene: TRBD2; V gene: TRBV5-5; clone size: NA; CDR3 DNA: TGTGCCAGCAGCTTGGTCGCTAGCGGCCAAGAGACCCAGTACTTC; CDR3 protein: CASSLVASGQETQYF
J gene: TRBJ2-5; D gene: NA; V gene: TRBV5-4; clone size: NA; CDR3 DNA: TGTGCCAGCAGCTTGGGAGGGTTCAAGACCCAGTACTTC; CDR3 protein: CASSLGGFKTQYF
J gene: TRBJ1-3; D gene: TRBD1; V gene: TRBV19; clone size: NA; CDR3 DNA: TGTGCCAGTAGTATGTGGAACCGGGACAGCCGCTCTGGAAACACCATATATTTT; CDR3 protein: CASSMWNRDSRSGNTIYF
J gene: TRBJ2-1; D gene: TRBD2; V gene: TRBV4-1; clone size: NA; CDR3 DNA: TGCGCCAGCAGGATTGGACTAGCGGGAAACAATGAGCAGTTCTTC; CDR3 protein: CASRIGLAGNNEQFF
J gene: TRBJ2-7; D gene: NA; V gene: TRBV7-8; clone size: few; CDR3 DNA: TGTGCCAGCAGGGGCGGGGTAGGTAACGAGCAGTACTTC; CDR3 protein: CASRGGVGNEQYF
J gene: TRBJ1-3; D gene: NA; V gene: TRBV19; clone size: NA; CDR3 DNA: TGTGCCATCCGTCCCCGGGGCTCTGGAAACACCATATATTTT; CDR3 protein: CAIRPRGSGNTIYF
J gene: TRBJ1-1; D gene: NA; V gene: TRBV2; clone size: NA; CDR3 DNA: TGTGCCAGCCGGGGGGAGTCTGAAGCTTTCTTT; CDR3 protein: CASRGESEAFF
J gene: TRBJ2-6; D gene: NA; V gene: TRBV10-3; clone size: NA; CDR3 DNA: TGTGCCATCAGTGAGGATACATCTGGGGCCAACGTCCTGACTTTC; CDR3 protein: CAISEDTSGANVLTF
J gene: TRBJ2-1; D gene: TRBD2; V gene: TRBV5-4; clone size: NA; CDR3 DNA: TGTGCCAGCAGCTGGGGACTAGCGGGAGGGGATGAGCAGTTCTTC; CDR3 protein: CASSWGLAGGDEQFF
J gene: TRBJ1-2; D gene: TRBD1; V gene: TRBV6-5; clone size: NA; CDR3 DNA: TGTGCCAGCAGTTACTCTCTCAGGACAGGGGTCTATGGCTACACCTTC; CDR3 protein: CASSYSLRTGVYGYTF
J gene: TRBJ1-6; D gene: NA; V gene: TRBV6-1; clone size: NA; CDR3 DNA: TGTGCCAGCAGGGAGCAGAGCTCCTATAATTCACCCCTCCACTTT; CDR3 protein: CASREQSSYNSPLHF
J gene: TRBJ1-2; D gene: TRBD1; V gene: TRBV4-2; clone size: NA; CDR3 DNA: TGTGCCAGCGCACGTTCCGGGACAGGAGAGCTCTATGGCTACACCTTC; CDR3 protein: CASARSGTGELYGYTF
J gene: TRBJ1-1; D gene: TRBD1; V gene: TRBV5-4; clone size: NA; CDR3 DNA: TGTGCCAGCAGCCTCGGGACAGTCGCGACTGAAGCTTTCTTT; CDR3 protein: CASSLGTVATEAFF
J gene: TRBJ2-1; D gene: NA; V gene: TRBV18; clone size: once; CDR3 DNA: TGTGCCAGCTCACCATCACCAGGGGACGGGCAGTTCTTC; CDR3 protein: CASSPSPGDGQFF
J gene: TRBJ2-7; D gene: TRBD1; V gene: TRBV28; clone size: NA; CDR3 DNA: TGTGCCAGCAGTTCCGCCGACAGGGGGTCTTACGAGCAGTACTTC; CDR3 protein: CASSSADRGSYEQYF
J gene: TRBJ2-7; D gene: TRBD1; V gene: TRBV5-1; clone size: NA; CDR3 DNA: TGCGCCAGCAGCGGACAGGGTGAGTACGAGCAGTACTTC; CDR3 protein: CASSGQGEYEQYF
J gene: TRBJ2-1; D gene: TRBD2; V gene: TRBV27; clone size: NA; CDR3 DNA: TGTGCCAGCAGTTTGGGGCTAGCGGGAAATGAGCAGTTCTTC; CDR3 protein: CASSLGLAGNEQFF
J gene: TRBJ2-3; D gene: TRBD2; V gene: TRBV4-1; clone size: NA; CDR3 DNA: TGCGCCAGCAGCCGACTAGCGGGAGAGCATACGCAGTATTTT; CDR3 protein: CASSRLAGEHTQYF
J gene: TRBJ2-7; D gene: NA; V gene: TRBV9; clone size: few; CDR3 DNA: TGTGCCAGCAGTCCGGGACTTCTGGGTGAGCAGTACTTC; CDR3 protein: CASSPGLLGEQYF
J gene: TRBJ2-5; D gene: TRBD1; V gene: TRBV5-4; clone size: NA; CDR3 DNA: TGTGCCAGCAGCTCTCAGGGGGCAACAGAGACCCAGTACTTC; CDR3 protein: CASSSQGATETQYF
J gene: TRBJ2-7; D gene: TRBD2; V gene: TRBV27; clone size: once; CDR3 DNA: TGTGCCAGCAGTTGGACTAGCGGGAGGGCCGAGCAGTACTTC; CDR3 protein: CASSWTSGRAEQYF
J gene: TRBJ2-7; D gene: TRBD1; V gene: TRBV10-2; clone size: NA; CDR3 DNA: TGCGCCAGCAGTTGGGGACAGAGCTCCTACGAGCAGTACTTC; CDR3 protein: CASSWGQSSYEQYF
J gene: TRBJ1-2; D gene: TRBD1; V gene: TRBV7-9; clone size: few; CDR3 DNA: TGTGCCAGCAGCCCCCGACAGGGTGGCTACACCTTC; CDR3 protein: CASSPRQGGYTF
J gene: TRBJ2-5; D gene: NA; V gene: TRBV4-1; clone size: NA; CDR3 DNA: TGCGCCAGCAGCCTCGACCAGGGGGGTGGGACCCAGTACTTC; CDR3 protein: CASSLDQGGGTQYF
J gene: TRBJ1-4; D gene: TRBD1; V gene: TRBV18; clone size: NA; CDR3 DNA: TGTGCCAGCTCATTCGGACAGGGCTGGGATGAAAAACTGTTTTTT; CDR3 protein: CASSFGQGWDEKLFF